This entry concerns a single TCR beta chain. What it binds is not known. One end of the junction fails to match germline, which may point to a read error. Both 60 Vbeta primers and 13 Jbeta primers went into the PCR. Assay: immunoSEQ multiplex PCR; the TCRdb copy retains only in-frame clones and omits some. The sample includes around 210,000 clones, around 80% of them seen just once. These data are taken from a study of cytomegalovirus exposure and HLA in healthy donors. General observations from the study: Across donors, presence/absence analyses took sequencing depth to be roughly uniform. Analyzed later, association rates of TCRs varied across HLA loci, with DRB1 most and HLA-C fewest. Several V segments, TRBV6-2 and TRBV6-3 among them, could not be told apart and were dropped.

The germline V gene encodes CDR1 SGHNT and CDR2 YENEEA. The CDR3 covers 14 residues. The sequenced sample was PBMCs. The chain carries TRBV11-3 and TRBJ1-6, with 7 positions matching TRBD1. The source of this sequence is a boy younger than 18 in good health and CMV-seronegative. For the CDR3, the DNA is TGTGCCAGCACCCTGACAGGGTATAGTTCACCCCTCCACTTT. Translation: CASTLTGYSSPLHF.